This record concerns one T cell receptor beta chain sequence. As yet, its antigen is unknown. This entry comes from a study of T cell clones after liver transplantation. Trimming shortened V by 7 bases and J by 3 bases, and 12 bases separated the two germline ends. The V gene's germline CDR1 is SNHLY and CDR2 FYNNEI. The CDR3 has 14 amino acids. Profiled with immunoSEQ multiplex PCR; TCRdb holds only in-frame clones, not every one. The data show about 70,000 clones, with 80% seen just once and 0.79% held by the top ten. Study results and limitations: Compared with third party-reactive sequences, donor-reactive ones declined more, independent of withdrawal success.

The chain combines TRBV2 with TRBJ2-2; tentatively, D is TRBD1 (5 bases). This clonotype originated in a human patient who received a liver transplant. Some T cells may be supplied by the graft donor. The specimen comprised CD4+ T cells from blood, sampled 12 months after liver transplant. The CDR3: CASTGQGYTGELFF. The DNA of the CDR3 is TGTGCCAGCACGGGTCAGGGTTACACCGGGGAGCTGTTTTTT.